This is a list of T cell receptor beta chains from one sample in a study of monozygotic twins with inflammatory bowel disease. TCRdb re-called the 5' RACE reads; one entry per CDR3 protein, DNA not given. The sample holds about 300,000 distinct CDR3 sequences. Sequencing was performed on blood. The source of these receptors is a human donor with ulcerative colitis or Crohn's disease, or a healthy co-twin of an affected twin (not recorded which). Both conserved end residues are part of each CDR3.

j_gene	v_gene	CDR3aa
TRBJ2-5	TRBV21-1	CASSKGQPRRVRAPETQYF
TRBJ2-6	TRBV9	CASSPRTTYHGANVLTF
TRBJ1-2	TRBV3-1	CASSQEVAIPYGYTF
TRBJ1-1	TRBV27	CASSFGGFHTEAFF
TRBJ2-3	TRBV7-9	CASSTRTADTQYF
TRBJ2-7	TRBV6-2/TRBV6-3	CASRLTGLSYEQYF
TRBJ1-2	TRBV7-2	CASSLGSGGYGYTF
TRBJ1-1	TRBV7-9	CASSLRTGGNTEAFF
TRBJ1-3	TRBV20-1	CSASGGLQQPSRNTIYF
TRBJ1-1	TRBV6-2/TRBV6-3	CASSYHPRALEAFF
TRBJ2-4	TRBV4-3	CASSQERGPSYLHIQYF
TRBJ1-6	TRBV28	CASSNKPGNNSPLHF
TRBJ2-7	TRBV12-3/TRBV12-4	CASMQGARYEQYF
TRBJ1-1	TRBV2	CATRQGFTEAFF
TRBJ1-3	TRBV20-1	CSAKGELGNTIYF
TRBJ2-7	TRBV28	CASRPSGGTYEQYF
TRBJ2-1	TRBV2	CASNRRDYNEQFF
TRBJ2-7	TRBV20-1	CSARVAGNYEQYF
TRBJ2-4	TRBV7-2	CASRGPRQGPQYF
TRBJ2-6	TRBV29-1	CSVLLGSGANVLTF
TRBJ2-5	TRBV6-1	CASSSGTSGKGETQYF
TRBJ2-3	TRBV7-9	CASSLWSGGGTDTQYF
TRBJ1-5	TRBV19	CASSPGVTSNQPQHF
TRBJ2-1	TRBV28	CVIEGGGLFYNEQFF
TRBJ2-1	TRBV20-1	CSASFSGGGGPSNEQFF
TRBJ2-1	TRBV11-2	CASSPRTSGASGYNEQFF
TRBJ2-7	TRBV29-1	CSVEFLAGVVYEQYF
TRBJ2-1	TRBV11-2	CASSWDPYNEQFF
TRBJ2-7	TRBV20-1	CSAREATGPYEQYF
TRBJ2-5	TRBV6-2/TRBV6-3	CASSYSSETQYF
TRBJ2-7	TRBV16	CASSQVRQGTYGQYF
TRBJ2-7	TRBV5-5	CASSLRERKSLYEQYF
TRBJ2-5	TRBV5-1	CASSSQARGQETQYF
TRBJ2-2	TRBV28	CASSRGGQGRTGELFF
TRBJ1-1	TRBV5-1	CASSLLLGGGAFF
TRBJ1-2	TRBV6-1	CASSTLQGFGYGYTF
TRBJ2-5	TRBV2	CASSEASGRGVVGLDF
TRBJ2-7	TRBV20-1	CSARDKRAGGPEQYF